This T cell receptor beta chain comes out of a study of T cell responses to AZD1222 COVID-19 vaccine (dated by TCRdb to 2020 to 2022). Study-wide context: Because spike-specific TCR depth and breadth did not differ between the two schedules, AZD1222 recipients who got a second dose at roughly 4 weeks were pooled with those who got a second dose at roughly 12 weeks. TCR sequencing covered more than 230 trial participants: some 210 given two doses of AZD1222 and around 25 given two doses of MenACWY control vaccine. Trial participants were enrolled into age subgroups of 18-55, 56-69 and 70-plus years, which contained around 140, 26 and 57 TCR-sequenced participants, respectively. Overall study results and their limits: Only 5 to 7 AZD1222 recipients were SARS-CoV-2 seropositive at baseline, limiting conclusions about previously exposed vaccinees. Participants were mostly white British, with more females than males. The authors suggested clonal diversity may have been underestimated. CD4 TCRs associated with the vaccine covered the entire spike protein, and the dominant responses were in regions 160-218 and 743-854. A significant rise in spike-specific TCR breadth and depth was observed after two AZD1222 doses relative to day 0 and relative to MenACWY recipients. The 56-69-year group was small, and its depth increase did not reach significance, likely because of low power. Because no day 14 peak-response samples were available, the repertoires could be characterized only after the peak T cell response. Reportedly, almost half of the unique spike-specific TCRs recognized epitopes lying outside the regions that are mutated in the B.1.351 and B.1.1.7 variants.

The CDR3 regions of human TCRbeta chains were subjected to immunosequencing. The authors' analysis ran thus. TCRs in the repertoires were matched against a reference library of SARS-CoV-2-specific TCRs that had been generated with the MIRA antigen-specificity platform. Breadth meant the fraction of unique TCRs that were SARS-CoV-2-associated, whereas depth meant the fraction of total T cells that were SARS-CoV-2-associated. Using the MIRA data, each spike-specific TCR was assigned both to the spike region to which the TCR was reactive and to a CD4 or CD8 class. Log10-transformed breadth and depth values were compared by one-way ANOVA with Sidak's multiple comparisons tests. TCRdb re-hosts the immuneACCESS table, in-frame sequences only. Its copies lack some clones; in the studies checked, an unresolved V gene accounts for under half of them, and the cause for the rest is not known. V, J and clone size are those of that table, while D and trimming were read from the DNA. The sample table holds about 97,000 clones, of which about 88% were seen once. Approximately 2.8% of the sample goes to the ten largest clones.

What the time point label conveys for this sample: baseline before first vaccination. Samples from vaccinated people were obtained from the UK trials COV001 and COV002, which included a single-blind randomized controlled phase 2/3 trial of AZD1222 (ChAdOx1 nCoV-19) in healthy adults. For TCRbeta chain sequencing, PBMC samples from trial participants were taken at day 0 and at day 28 after the second dose. CDR3 length: 13 amino acids, cysteine to phenylalanine. CDR3 DNA only is kept here, 39 bases in frame from base 1. Reading the germline V gene gives CDR1 MGHDK and CDR2 SYGVNS. V is clipped by 5 bases and J by 6 bases, and the sequence between their germline boundaries is 10 bases long. With regard to this clone: This receptor's antigen is unknown. One base away there is no much larger clone; base qualities are not given.

The sequence derives from an adult in good health. The source was peripheral blood, collected on day 0 of AZD1222 vaccination. The chain was built from TRBV25-1 and TRBJ1-4, with the D gene not confidently named. The DNA sequence is as follows: TGTGCCAGCAGTTTGCCCGGGGATGAAAAACTGTTTTTT. Its amino acids are CASSLPGDEKLFF.